The T cell receptor beta chain under discussion was sequenced for a study of Ad26.COV2.S vaccination and SARS-CoV-2 variants. Study results and caveats: The study found similar non-spike TCR breadth in vaccine and placebo recipients. Total responses of T cells may have been underestimated by the analyses of TCR breadth and depth.

Unmatched junction bases numbered 11, after V lost 6 bases and J lost 6 bases. This CDR3 region has 15 residues. Per the germline V gene, CDR1 is MDHEN and CDR2 is SYDVKM. Assay used: immunoSEQ multiplex PCR; TCRdb lists only in-frame clones, some missing. The sample has 440,000 or so clones, 70% to 90% seen once. Treatment described: roughly 20 received Ad26.COV2.S at low or high dose, single or two shots; about 5 received placebo; per-sample allocation not given. Repertoires come from day 63 after the first vaccine or placebo injection. About this clone: What it binds is unknown.

The chain combines TRBV28 with TRBJ2-1; 7 positions match TRBD2. The clonotype comes from a person aged 18-60 years who received the Ad26.COV2.S COVID-19 vaccine or a placebo. The sequences come from peripheral blood, collected in a trial of Ad26.COV2.S vaccine versus placebo. CDR3 loop: CASRPTSPKGNEQFF. In nucleotides, the CDR3 is TGTGCCAGCAGACCGACTAGCCCCAAAGGCAATGAGCAGTTCTTC.